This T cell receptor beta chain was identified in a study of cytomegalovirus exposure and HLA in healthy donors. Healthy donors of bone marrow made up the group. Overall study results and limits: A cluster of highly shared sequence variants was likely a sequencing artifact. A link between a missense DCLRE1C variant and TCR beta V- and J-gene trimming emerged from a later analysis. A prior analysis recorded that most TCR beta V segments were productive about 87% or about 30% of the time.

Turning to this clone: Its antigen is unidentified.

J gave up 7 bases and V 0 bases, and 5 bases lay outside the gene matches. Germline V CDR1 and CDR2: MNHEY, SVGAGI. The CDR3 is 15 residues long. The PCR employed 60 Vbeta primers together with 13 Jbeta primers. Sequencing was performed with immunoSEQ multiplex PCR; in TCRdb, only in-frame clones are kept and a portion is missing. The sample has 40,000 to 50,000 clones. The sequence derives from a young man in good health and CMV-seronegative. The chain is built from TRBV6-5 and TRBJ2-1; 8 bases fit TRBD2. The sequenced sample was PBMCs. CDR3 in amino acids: CASSYSTGGPNEQFF. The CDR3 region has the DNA TGTGCCAGCAGTTACTCTACGGGAGGGCCTAATGAGCAGTTCTTC.